The source of this T cell receptor (beta chain) is a study of identical twins. TCRdb redid the calling of the 5' RACE reads with MiXCR, one entry per CDR3 protein. This table has 210,000 or so distinct CDR3 sequences, 6% to 9% appearing once. The CDR3 loop spans 16 amino acids. Germline V gene sequence: CDR1 SGHVS, CDR2 FQNEAQ. With 1 base removed from V and 6 bases from J, the gap between germline ends came to 16 bases. In addition, the sample was reused for a study of yellow fever vaccine responses in identical twins.

The V call is TRBV7-8, the J call TRBJ2-1; D may be TRBD1 (6 bases). The TCR comes from a woman between 18 and 29 years old in good health. The source material was memory (CD45RO+) T cells sorted from blood. The CDR3 protein is CASSLGWGRPGNEQFF. The CDR3 region has the DNA TGTGCCAGCAGCTTAGGTTGGGGGCGGCCTGGCAATGAGCAGTTCTTC.